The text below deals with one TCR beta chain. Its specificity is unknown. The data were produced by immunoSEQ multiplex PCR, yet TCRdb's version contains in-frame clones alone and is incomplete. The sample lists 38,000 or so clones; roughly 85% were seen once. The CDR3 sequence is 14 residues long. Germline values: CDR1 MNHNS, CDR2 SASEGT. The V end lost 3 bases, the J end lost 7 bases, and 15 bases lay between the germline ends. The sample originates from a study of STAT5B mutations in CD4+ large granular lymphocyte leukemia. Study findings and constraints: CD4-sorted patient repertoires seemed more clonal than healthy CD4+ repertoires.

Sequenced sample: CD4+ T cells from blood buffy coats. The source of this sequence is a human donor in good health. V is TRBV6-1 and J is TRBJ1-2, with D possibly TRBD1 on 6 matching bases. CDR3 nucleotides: TGTGCCAGCAGTGACCGAACAGGGAGTATTGGCTACACCTTC. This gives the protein CASSDRTGSIGYTF.